The 6 T cell receptor beta chains below come from one sample, sequenced in a study of blood T cell repertoires in COVID-19. Profiling relied on immunoSEQ multiplex PCR, and the TCRdb table lists in-frame clones only, not all of them. The sample contains a few hundred thousand clones, approximately 85% of which appear only once. Sequenced material: peripheral blood. These TCRs come from a man between 45 and 60 years old with active or convalescent COVID-19.

The genes are TRBV7-6 and TRBJ2-7, with 12 positions matching TRBD2. After removal of 5 bases from V and 0 bases from J, the junction contained 11 bases not matched to a gene. There are 18 residues in the CDR3. From germline, CDR1 is SGHVS and CDR2 FNYEAQ. The CDR3 region is CASSRPGLAGLSSYEQYF. The CDR3 DNA sequence: TGTGCCAGCAGCCGCCCGGGACTAGCGGGTTTAAGCTCCTACGAGCAGTACTTC. Filled out from reference TRBV7-6 and TRBJ2-7, the complete variable domain reads GAGVSQSPRYKVTKRGQDVALRCDPISGHVSLYWYRQALGQGPEFLTYFNYEAQQDKSGLPNDRFSAERPEGSISTLTIQRTEQRDSAMYRCASSRPGLAGLSSYEQYFGPGTRLTVT.

The rearrangement links TRBV7-3 to TRBJ2-3, with D maybe TRBD2 (6 bases). This CDR3 comprises 17 residues. CDR1 and CDR2 from the germline V gene are SGHTA and FQGTGA. The germline V and J ends were trimmed by 5 bases and 0 bases, with 18 bases remaining between them. CDR3 nucleotides: TGTGCCAGCAGCCCCTCCGTGAGGGACTCGAGCACAGATACGCAGTATTTT. It yields the protein CASSPSVRDSSTDTQYF.

V usage is TRBV28 and J usage is TRBJ2-5; unclear D gene. The CDR3 contains 14 residues. Trimming stripped 3 bases from V and 0 bases from J, with 8 bases between. CDR1 is MDHEN, CDR2 SYDVKM, per germline. The CDR3 reads CASSLPDYQETQYF. CDR3 nucleotide sequence: TGTGCCAGCAGTTTGCCAGATTACCAAGAGACCCAGTACTTC.

This sequence joins TRBV2 and TRBJ2-3, with 8 bases lining up with TRBD1. CDR3 length equals 15 residues. Losses at the gene ends were 7 bases for V and 2 bases for J; bases not matched to a gene: 8. Per germline, CDR1 SNHLY and CDR2 FYNNEI. The CDR3 coding sequence is TGTGCCAGCAAAGGGGCAGGGGGCCTCACAGATACGCAGTATTTT. It translates to CASKGAGGLTDTQYF.

CDR3 in DNA: TGTGCCAGCAGTGTAAGGACTAGGGGGGCGGGAGCCAAAAACATTCAGTACTTC. Protein: CASSVRTRGAGAKNIQYF. The gene calls are TRBV6-4 and TRBJ2-4; a weak D match, TRBD2 (7 bases). Trimming took 4 bases from V and 0 from J, leaving 19 bases between them. CDR3 length: 18 amino acids. Germline loops: CDR1 MRHNA, CDR2 SNTAGT.

The chain joins TRBV9 to TRBJ2-7; 7 bases match TRBD1. Germline V gene sequence: CDR1 SGDLS, CDR2 YYNGEE. The length of the CDR3 is 15 residues. J was trimmed by 6 bases and V by 4 bases; bases with no gene match: 13. The CDR3 loop is CASSPYPRGSGEQYF. CDR3 coding DNA: TGTGCCAGCAGCCCATACCCCAGGGGGAGTGGCGAGCAGTACTTC.